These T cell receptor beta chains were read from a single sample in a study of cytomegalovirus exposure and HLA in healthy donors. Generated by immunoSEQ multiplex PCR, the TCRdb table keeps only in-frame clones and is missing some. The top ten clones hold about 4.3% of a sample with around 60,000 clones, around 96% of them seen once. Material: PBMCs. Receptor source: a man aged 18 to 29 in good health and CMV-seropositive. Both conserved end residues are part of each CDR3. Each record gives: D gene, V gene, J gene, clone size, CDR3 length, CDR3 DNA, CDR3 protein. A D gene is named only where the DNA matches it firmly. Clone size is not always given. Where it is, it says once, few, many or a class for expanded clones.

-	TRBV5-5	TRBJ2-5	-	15	TGTGCCAGCAGCTGGGGATCAGGGTACCAAGAGACCCAGTACTTC	CASSWGSGYQETQYF
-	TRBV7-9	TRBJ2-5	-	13	TGTGCCAGCAGCTTAGGGACTCAAGAGACCCAGTACTTC	CASSLGTQETQYF
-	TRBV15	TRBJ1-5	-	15	TGTGCCACCAGCAGGGAGGGGCTTGGCAATCAGCCCCAGCATTTT	CATSREGLGNQPQHF
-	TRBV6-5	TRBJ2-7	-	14	TGTGCCAGCAGTTACGTCAGACAGTCCTACGAGCAGTACTTC	CASSYVRQSYEQYF
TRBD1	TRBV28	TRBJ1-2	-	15	TGTGCCAGCAGTTCTAAGCCAGGGGGCGCGGGTGGCTACACCTTC	CASSSKPGGAGGYTF
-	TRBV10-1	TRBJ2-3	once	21	TGCGCCAGCAGTCACGGGCCGAGGAAAATCCCGGGTGGAGGGAAAGTAGATACGCAGTATTTT	CASSHGPRKIPGGGKVDTQYF
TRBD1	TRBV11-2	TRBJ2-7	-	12	TGTGCCAGCTTGGGGACAGAAAACGAGCAGTACTTC	CASLGTENEQYF
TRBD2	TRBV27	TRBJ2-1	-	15	TGTGCCAGCAGTTCTCTAGCGGCCGTATACAATGAGCAGTTCTTC	CASSSLAAVYNEQFF
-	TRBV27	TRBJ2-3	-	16	TGTGCCAGCAGTTTAAACTCTGTCTCCTTCACAGATACGCAGTATTTT	CASSLNSVSFTDTQYF
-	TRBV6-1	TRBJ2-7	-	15	TGTGCCAGCAGTGTGCGGGACAGTCGCCTATGGGAGCAGTACTTC	CASSVRDSRLWEQYF
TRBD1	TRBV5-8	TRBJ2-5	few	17	TGTGCCAGCAGCTTGAGTCGGTCGGGGACAGGGCCCCACCAACGGGACTTC	CASSLSRSGTGPHQRDF
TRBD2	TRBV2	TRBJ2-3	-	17	TGTGCCAGCAACGTACCTGAGAGCGGGGGTAACACAGATACGCAGTATTTT	CASNVPESGGNTDTQYF
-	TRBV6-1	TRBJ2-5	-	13	TGTGCCAGCAGGGAACAGGGCCTAGAGACCCAGTACTTC	CASREQGLETQYF
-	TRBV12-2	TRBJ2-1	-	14	TGTGCAAGTCGCCCCGGACTAGTCTCCTCCAAGCAGTTCTTC	CASRPGLVSSKQFF
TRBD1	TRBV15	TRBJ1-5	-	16	TGTGCCACCAGCAGAGATGACAGGGGTTACAATCAGCCCCAGCATTTT	CATSRDDRGYNQPQHF
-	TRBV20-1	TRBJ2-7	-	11	TGCAGTGCTACAGGGTGGTACGAGCAGTACTTC	CSATGWYEQYF
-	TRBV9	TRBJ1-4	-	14	TGTGCCAGCAGTCCCAGAACAACTAATGAAAAACTGTTTTTT	CASSPRTTNEKLFF
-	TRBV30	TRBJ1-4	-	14	TGTGCCTGGGGGGCCCTGGGGCTGTCTGAAAAACTGTTTTTT	CAWGALGLSEKLFF
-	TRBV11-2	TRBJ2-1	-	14	TGTGCCAGCGATGAGGGGGGGGCCACCAATGAGCAGTTCTTC	CASDEGGATNEQFF
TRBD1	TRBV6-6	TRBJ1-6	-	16	TGTGCCAGCAGTTACTCCGGACAGGGGGATAATTCACCCCTCCACTTT	CASSYSGQGDNSPLHF
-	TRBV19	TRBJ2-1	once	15	TGTGCCAGTACCCCTCAACAGACCTCCTACAATGAGCAGTTCTTC	CASTPQQTSYNEQFF
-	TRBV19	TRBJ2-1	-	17	TGTGCCAGTAGTATCTTACCCCCAAATACCTACTACAATGAGCAGTTCTTC	CASSILPPNTYYNEQFF
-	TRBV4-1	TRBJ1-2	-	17	TGCGCCAGCAGCCAAGCCCCGAGGGGGGGCCTCGGCTATGGCTACACCTTC	CASSQAPRGGLGYGYTF
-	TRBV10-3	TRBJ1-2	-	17	TGTGCCATCAGTGAACGAAGATTTCGGAGCGTCGACTATGGCTACACCTTC	CAISERRFRSVDYGYTF
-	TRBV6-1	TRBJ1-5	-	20	TGTGCCAGCAGTGAAGCGAACGGGTGGGAGAGACACTATAGCAATCAGCCCCAGCATTTT	CASSEANGWERHYSNQPQHF
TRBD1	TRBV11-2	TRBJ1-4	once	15	TGTGCCAGCAGCCTAGGGACAGGCTATAATGAAAAACTGTTTTTT	CASSLGTGYNEKLFF
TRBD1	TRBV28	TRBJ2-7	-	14	TGTGCCAGCAGCCGGGACAGGGCAGACGACGAGCAGTACTTC	CASSRDRADDEQYF
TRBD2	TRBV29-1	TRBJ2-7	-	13	TGCAGCGTGGGGGGGATGCGGTACTACGAGCAGTACTTC	CSVGGMRYYEQYF
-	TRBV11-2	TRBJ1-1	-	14	TGTGCCAGCAGCGACTCGGACAGCTACACTGAAGCTTTCTTT	CASSDSDSYTEAFF
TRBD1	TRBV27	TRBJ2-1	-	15	TGTGCCAGCAGTTTAATCGGGACAGACTACAATGAGCAGTTCTTC	CASSLIGTDYNEQFF
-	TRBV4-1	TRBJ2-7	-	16	TGCGCCAGCAGCCATCTACCGGGACTTGCCGCCTACGAGCAGTACTTC	CASSHLPGLAAYEQYF
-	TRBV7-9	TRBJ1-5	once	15	TGTGCCAGCAGCTTAGACAGGGAGCCTGGTCAGCCCCAGCATTTT	CASSLDREPGQPQHF
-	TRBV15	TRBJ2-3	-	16	TGTGCCACCAGCAGAGCAGGTAGTTGGGGCACAGATACGCAGTATTTT	CATSRAGSWGTDTQYF
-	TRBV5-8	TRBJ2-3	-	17	TGTGCCAGCAGCTTGGTCGGGCGGGGTTTCTTGTCGGATACGCAGTATTTT	CASSLVGRGFLSDTQYF
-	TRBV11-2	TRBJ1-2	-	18	TGTGCCAGCAGCTCCCCAAGGGGAAGGAGGGGTGCTAACTATGGCTACACCTTC	CASSSPRGRRGANYGYTF
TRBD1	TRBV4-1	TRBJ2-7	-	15	TGCGCCAGCAGCCAAGTAGCGGACAGGGGGAACGAGCAGTACTTC	CASSQVADRGNEQYF
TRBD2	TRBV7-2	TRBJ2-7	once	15	TGTGCCAGCAGCCAAGAACTAGCGGGGACCTACGAGCAGTACTTC	CASSQELAGTYEQYF
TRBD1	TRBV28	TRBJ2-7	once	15	TGTGCCAGCAGTCCCGGGGACAGGTTGTCCTACGAGCAGTACTTC	CASSPGDRLSYEQYF
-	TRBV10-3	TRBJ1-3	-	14	TGTGCCACCCAGGGGACAAGCTCTGGAAACACCATATATTTT	CATQGTSSGNTIYF
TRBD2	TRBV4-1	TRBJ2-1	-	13	TGCGCCAGCAGCCAAGTCGTGTGGGAGGGGCAGTTCTTC	CASSQVVWEGQFF
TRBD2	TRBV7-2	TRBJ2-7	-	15	TGTGCCAGCAGCTTAGGCGCGGGAGAAGCTTACGAGCAGTACTTC	CASSLGAGEAYEQYF
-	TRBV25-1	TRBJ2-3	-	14	TGTGCCAGCAGTGTTAGGGGTGGGGCAGATACGCAGTATTTT	CASSVRGGADTQYF
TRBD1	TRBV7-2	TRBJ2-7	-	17	TGTGCCAGCAGCATAGGGGATGGGGACAGGAAAACCTACGAGCAGTACTTC	CASSIGDGDRKTYEQYF
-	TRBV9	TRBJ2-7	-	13	TGTGCCAGCAGCGTAGGCAGGGACTACGAGCAGTACTTC	CASSVGRDYEQYF
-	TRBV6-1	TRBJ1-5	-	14	TGTGCCAGCAGTGAAGCGGCAGGGAACCAGCCCCAGCATTTT	CASSEAAGNQPQHF
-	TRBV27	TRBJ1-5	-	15	TGTGCCAGCAGTTTATTTGCAGGCAGCAATCAGCCCCAGCATTTT	CASSLFAGSNQPQHF